This TCR beta chain was retrieved from a study of blood T cell repertoires in COVID-19. Study-level background: Sample material is recorded as cDNA or gDNA derived from T cells, B-cell-depleted T cells, or PBMCs.

The length of the CDR3 is 16 residues. Trimming took 0 bases from V and 7 from J, leaving 15 bases between them. Germline CDR1 MNHEY, CDR2 SVGAGI. Per the original methods: Amplification from reference gene primers served as the basis for estimated nucleated cell counts. Profiled with immunoSEQ multiplex PCR; TCRdb holds only in-frame clones, not every one. The V and J calls and clone size come from that table; D and trimming were worked out from the DNA. The profile shows hundreds of thousands of clones, around 87% of them singletons. The clonotype comes from a woman younger than 35 with acute COVID-19. This chain links TRBV6-5 with TRBJ1-4; D unclear. Material: PBMCs or T cells enriched from blood (not recorded which). In DNA form, the CDR3 reads TGTGCCAGCAGTTACTCCGTTAGTAGGAGGACTGAAAAACTGTTTTTT. Translating gives CASSYSVSRRTEKLFF.